The rows below give T cell receptor beta chains drawn from one sample of a study of beta chain features in type 1 diabetes. TCRdb keeps only in-frame clones here, not all; method: immunoSEQ multiplex PCR. The sample yields 600,000 to 650,000 clones, roughly 16% seen once. Specimen: naive CD4+ T cells from blood. These receptors originate from a man between 18 and 35 years old in good health. The CDR3 runs from the conserved cysteine through the conserved F or W. A D gene is named only where the DNA matches it firmly. Only part of the rows carry a size: once, few, many, or a class if the clone is expanded.

CDR3 length | D gene | clone size | J gene | V gene | CDR3 protein | CDR3 DNA
13 | - | few | TRBJ1-4 | TRBV6-5 | CASRRAANEKLFF | TGTGCCAGCAGAAGGGCTGCTAATGAAAAACTGTTTTTT
15 | TRBD2 | - | TRBJ2-5 | TRBV18 | CASSRLAGVQETQYF | TGTGCCAGCTCACGTCTAGCGGGAGTCCAAGAGACCCAGTACTTC
16 | - | - | TRBJ2-1 | TRBV28 | CASLFGGRSSYNEQFF | TGTGCCAGCCTATTCGGCGGCAGGAGCTCCTACAATGAGCAGTTCTTC
15 | TRBD1 | few | TRBJ2-4 | TRBV18 | CASSPRQGVKNIQYF | TGTGCCAGCTCACCCCGACAGGGTGTCAAAAACATTCAGTACTTC
17 | TRBD2 | - | TRBJ2-4 | TRBV9 | CASSVGEGLARKNIQYF | TGTGCCAGCAGCGTAGGGGAGGGACTAGCGCGTAAAAACATTCAGTACTTC
16 | TRBD1 | few | TRBJ2-3 | TRBV7-3 | CASSPPGTGTADTQYF | TGTGCCAGCAGCCCGCCCGGGACAGGGACGGCAGATACGCAGTATTTT
13 | - | - | TRBJ1-1 | TRBV27 | CASSFRGGGKAFF | TGTGCCAGCAGTTTTAGGGGAGGGGGAAAAGCTTTCTTT
14 | - | - | TRBJ1-1 | TRBV29-1 | CSVEARLGDTEAFF | TGCAGCGTGGAGGCGCGTCTTGGGGACACTGAAGCTTTCTTT
14 | - | - | TRBJ1-2 | TRBV4-3 | CASSQGAIAYGYTF | TGCGCCAGCAGCCAAGGAGCGATCGCTTATGGCTACACCTTC
14 | - | - | TRBJ1-1 | TRBV7-2 | CASRYTGLYTEAFF | TGTGCCAGCCGCTACACAGGGTTGTACACTGAAGCTTTCTTT
14 | - | few | TRBJ2-2 | TRBV10-3 | CAISRTGDPGELFF | TGTGCCATCAGCCGGACCGGGGACCCCGGGGAGCTGTTTTTT
16 | TRBD1 | few | TRBJ1-2 | TRBV28 | CASSRLVGTGGYGYTF | TGTGCCAGCAGCCGACTAGTAGGGACAGGGGGTTATGGCTACACCTTC
14 | - | few | TRBJ2-2 | TRBV18 | CASSRQETIGELFF | TGTGCCAGCTCACGTCAGGAGACTATCGGGGAGCTGTTTTTT
14 | - | - | TRBJ1-6 | TRBV9 | CASSAGGRNSPLHF | TGTGCCAGCAGCGCCGGGGGGAGAAATTCACCCCTCCACTTT
13 | - | - | TRBJ2-5 | TRBV5-1 | CASSRAKQETQYF | TGCGCCAGCAGTAGGGCAAAACAAGAGACCCAGTACTTC
12 | - | - | TRBJ2-7 | TRBV2 | CASRDLAYEQYF | TGTGCCAGCAGGGACTTGGCCTACGAGCAGTACTTC
16 | - | - | TRBJ1-2 | TRBV9 | CASSQRSAANNYGYTF | TGTGCCAGCAGCCAAAGGTCGGCAGCAAATAACTATGGCTACACCTTC
15 | - | few | TRBJ2-1 | TRBV9 | CASSAGLEYYNEQFF | TGTGCCAGCAGCGCTGGCTTGGAATACTACAATGAGCAGTTCTTC
16 | - | few | TRBJ1-3 | TRBV9 | CASSVEMSSSGNTIYF | TGTGCCAGCAGCGTAGAAATGTCGAGCTCTGGAAACACCATATATTTT
17 | - | few | TRBJ2-7 | TRBV27 | CASSLLGGRGGTTKQYF | TGTGCCAGCAGTTTACTGGGAGGGCGAGGGGGGACTACGAAGCAGTACTTC
14 | TRBD2 | few | TRBJ2-7 | TRBV7-3 | CASSPSGSWNEQYF | TGTGCCAGCAGCCCAAGCGGGAGCTGGAACGAGCAGTACTTC
14 | - | few | TRBJ1-5 | TRBV5-1 | CASSLVPGNQPQHF | TGCGCCAGCAGCTTGGTGCCAGGCAATCAGCCCCAGCATTTT